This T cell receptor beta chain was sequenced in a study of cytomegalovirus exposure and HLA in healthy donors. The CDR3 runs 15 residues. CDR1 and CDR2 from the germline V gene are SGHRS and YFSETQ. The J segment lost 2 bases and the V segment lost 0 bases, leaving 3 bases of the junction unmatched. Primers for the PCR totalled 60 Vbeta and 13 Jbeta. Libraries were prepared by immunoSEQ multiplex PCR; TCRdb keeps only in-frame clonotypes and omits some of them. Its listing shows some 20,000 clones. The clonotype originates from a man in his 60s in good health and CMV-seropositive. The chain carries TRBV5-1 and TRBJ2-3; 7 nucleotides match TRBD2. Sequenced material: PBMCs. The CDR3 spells CASSLVGRATDTQYF. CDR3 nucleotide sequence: TGCGCCAGCAGCTTGGTGGGGAGGGCCACAGATACGCAGTATTTT.